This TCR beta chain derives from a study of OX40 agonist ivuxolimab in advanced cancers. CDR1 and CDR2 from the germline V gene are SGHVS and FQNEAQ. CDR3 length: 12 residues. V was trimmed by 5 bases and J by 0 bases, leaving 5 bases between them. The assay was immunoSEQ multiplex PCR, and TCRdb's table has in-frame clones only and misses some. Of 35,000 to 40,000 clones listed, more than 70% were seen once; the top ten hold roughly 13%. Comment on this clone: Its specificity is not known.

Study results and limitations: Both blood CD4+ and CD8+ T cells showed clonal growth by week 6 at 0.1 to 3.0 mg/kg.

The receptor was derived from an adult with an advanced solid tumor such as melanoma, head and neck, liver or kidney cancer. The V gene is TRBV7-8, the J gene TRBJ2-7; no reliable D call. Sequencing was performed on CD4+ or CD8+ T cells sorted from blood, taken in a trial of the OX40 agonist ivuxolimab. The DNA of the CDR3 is TGTGCCAGCAGCCTTAGCTCCTACGAGCAGTACTTC. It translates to CASSLSSYEQYF.